This TCR beta chain is drawn from a study of blood T cell repertoires in COVID-19. Study in general: T cells, B-cell-depleted T cells, or PBMCs provided the cDNA or gDNA that served as material.

Authors' data handling: Researchers report that nucleated cell counts were estimated from reference gene primer amplification. Clones were sequenced by immunoSEQ multiplex PCR, and TCRdb holds only the in-frame ones, with some missing. That table furnishes V, J and clone size, whereas the DNA furnished D and trimming. This table has approximately 45,000 clones, approximately 87% appearing once. V lost 5 bases and J lost 2; bases outside the gene matches: 8. CDR3 length: 17 residues. Germline V lookup: CDR1 MNHEY, CDR2 SMNVEV (reference sequence). The chain links TRBV27 to TRBJ2-5, with 13 positions matching TRBD2. This TCR was recovered from a human donor in a cohort sampled during active COVID-19. Material for sequencing was peripheral blood. This CDR3 is CASSHWTSGSPQETQYF. DNA of the CDR3: TGTGCCAGCAGTCACTGGACTAGCGGGAGTCCGCAAGAGACCCAGTACTTC.